This T cell receptor (beta chain) derives from a study of T cell responses to AZD1222 COVID-19 vaccine. The CDR3 is 18 amino acids. The V end was cut by 1 base, the J end by 10 bases, with 28 bases between. Looked up from germline, CDR1 is SEHNR and CDR2 is FQNEAQ (reference sequence). As for this clone: Antigen unknown.

Study conclusions and caveats: Targets within unmutated variant regions were reportedly found for nearly half of spike-specific TCRs. White British ancestry dominated among donors, who included more females, and clonal diversity was possibly underestimated.

This table comes from immunoSEQ multiplex PCR, and its TCRdb copy is limited to in-frame clones, with some not included. The repertoire holds 100,000 to 130,000 clones, roughly 89% seen once, with under 25% in the top ten. This chain joins TRBV7-9 and TRBJ1-1; the D is unclear. Source: peripheral blood, taken on day 0 of AZD1222 vaccination. The receptor comes from an adult in good health. The CDR3: CASSLVRDWPSNTAIAFF. DNA of the CDR3: TGTGCCAGCAGCTTAGTCCGAGATTGGCCCAGCAACACCGCGATAGCTTTCTTT.